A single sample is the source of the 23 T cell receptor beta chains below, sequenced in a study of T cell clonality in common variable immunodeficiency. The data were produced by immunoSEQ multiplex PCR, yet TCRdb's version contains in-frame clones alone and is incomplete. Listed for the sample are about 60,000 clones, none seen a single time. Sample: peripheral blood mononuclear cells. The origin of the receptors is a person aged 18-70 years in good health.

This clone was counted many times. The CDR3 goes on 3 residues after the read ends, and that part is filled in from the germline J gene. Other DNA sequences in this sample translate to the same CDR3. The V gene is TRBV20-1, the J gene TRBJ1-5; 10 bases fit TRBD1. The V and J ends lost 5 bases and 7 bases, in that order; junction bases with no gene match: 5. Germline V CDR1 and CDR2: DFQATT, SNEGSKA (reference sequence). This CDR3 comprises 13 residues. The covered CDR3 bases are TGCAGTGCTCAGGACAGGGGGAGGCAGCCC. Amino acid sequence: CSAQDRGRQP. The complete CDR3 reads CSAQDRGRQPQHF.

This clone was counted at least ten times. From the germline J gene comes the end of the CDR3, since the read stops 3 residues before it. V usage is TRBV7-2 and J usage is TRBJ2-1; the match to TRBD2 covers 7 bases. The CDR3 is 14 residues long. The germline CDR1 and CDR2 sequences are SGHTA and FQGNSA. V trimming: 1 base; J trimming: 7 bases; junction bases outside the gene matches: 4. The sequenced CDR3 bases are TGTGCCAGCAGCTTAGAGGGGACTATTAATGAG. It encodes CASSLEGTINE. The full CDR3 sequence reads CASSLEGTINEQFF.

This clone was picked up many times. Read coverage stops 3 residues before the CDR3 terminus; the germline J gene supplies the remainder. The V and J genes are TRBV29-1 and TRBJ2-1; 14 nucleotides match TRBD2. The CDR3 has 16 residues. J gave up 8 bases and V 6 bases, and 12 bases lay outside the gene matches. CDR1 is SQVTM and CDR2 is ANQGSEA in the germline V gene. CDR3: CSVHGLAGGASDEQFF. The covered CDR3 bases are TGCAGCGTCCACGGACTAGCGGGAGGAGCATCGGATGAG.

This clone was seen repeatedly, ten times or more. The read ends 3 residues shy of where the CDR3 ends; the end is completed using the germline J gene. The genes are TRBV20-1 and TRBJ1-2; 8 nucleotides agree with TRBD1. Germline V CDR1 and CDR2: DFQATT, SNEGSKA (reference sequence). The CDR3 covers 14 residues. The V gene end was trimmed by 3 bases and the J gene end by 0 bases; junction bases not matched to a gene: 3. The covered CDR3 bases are TGCAGTGCTAGGACAGGGGTCGCTAACTATGGC. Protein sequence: CSARTGVANYG. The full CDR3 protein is CSARTGVANYGYTF.

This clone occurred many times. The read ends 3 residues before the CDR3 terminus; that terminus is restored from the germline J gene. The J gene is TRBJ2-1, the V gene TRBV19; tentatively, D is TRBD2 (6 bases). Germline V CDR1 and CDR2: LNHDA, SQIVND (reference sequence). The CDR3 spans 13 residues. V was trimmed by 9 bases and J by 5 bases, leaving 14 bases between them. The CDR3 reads CASRDSEHNEQFF. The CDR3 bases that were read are TGTGCCAGCCGGGACTCAGAACACAATGAG.

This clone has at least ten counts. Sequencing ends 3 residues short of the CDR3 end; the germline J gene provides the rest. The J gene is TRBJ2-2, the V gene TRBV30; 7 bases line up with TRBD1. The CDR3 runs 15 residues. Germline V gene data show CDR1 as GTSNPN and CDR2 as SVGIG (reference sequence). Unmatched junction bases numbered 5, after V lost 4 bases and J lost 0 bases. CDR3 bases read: TGTGCCTGGAAAGGGACAGCCGCGAACACCGGGGAG. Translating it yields CAWKGTAANTGE. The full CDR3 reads CAWKGTAANTGELFF.

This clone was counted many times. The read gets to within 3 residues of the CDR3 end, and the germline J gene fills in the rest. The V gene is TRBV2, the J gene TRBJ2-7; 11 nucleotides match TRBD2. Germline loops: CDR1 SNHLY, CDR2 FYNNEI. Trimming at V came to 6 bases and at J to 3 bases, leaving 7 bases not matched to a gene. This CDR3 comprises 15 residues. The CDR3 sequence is CASSEGLAEYYEQYF. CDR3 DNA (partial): TGTGCCAGCAGCGAGGGACTAGCGGAATACTACGAG.

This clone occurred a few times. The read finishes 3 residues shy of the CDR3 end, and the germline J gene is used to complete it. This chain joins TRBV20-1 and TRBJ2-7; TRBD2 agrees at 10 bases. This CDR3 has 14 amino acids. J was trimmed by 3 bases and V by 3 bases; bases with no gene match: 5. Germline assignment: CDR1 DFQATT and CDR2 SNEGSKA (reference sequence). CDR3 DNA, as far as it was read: TGCAGTGCTAGCGAGGGACTAGCGATCTACGAG. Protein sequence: CSASEGLAIYE. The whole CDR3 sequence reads CSASEGLAIYEQYF.

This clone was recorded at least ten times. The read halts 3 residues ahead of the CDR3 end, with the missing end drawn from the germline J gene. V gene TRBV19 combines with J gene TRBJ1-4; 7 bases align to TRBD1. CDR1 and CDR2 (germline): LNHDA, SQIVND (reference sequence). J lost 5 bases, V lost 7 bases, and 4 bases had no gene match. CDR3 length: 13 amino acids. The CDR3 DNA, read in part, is TGTGCCAGTATTGAACAGGGGAATGAAAAA. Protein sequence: CASIEQGNEK. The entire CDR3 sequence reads CASIEQGNEKLFF. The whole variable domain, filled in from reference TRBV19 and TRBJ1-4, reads DGGITQSPKYLFRKEGQNVTLSCEQNLNHDAMYWYRQDPGQGLRLIYYSQIVNDFQKGDIAEGYSVSREKKESFPLTVTSAQKNPTAFYLCASIEQGNEKLFFGSGTQLSVL.

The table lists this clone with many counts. CDR3 DNA (partial): TGTGCCAGCAGCGAGGGGACAGGGAAAGGCTACGAG. Translation gives CASSEGTGKGYE. The whole CDR3 region reads CASSEGTGKGYEQYF. The rearrangement uses TRBV9 and TRBJ2-7; 9 nucleotides agree with TRBD1. The read gets to within 3 residues of the CDR3 end, and the germline J gene fills in the rest. The ends lost 3 bases at V and 3 bases at J; junction bases unmatched: 7. The CDR3 consists of 15 residues. CDR1 is SGDLS, CDR2 YYNGEE, per germline.

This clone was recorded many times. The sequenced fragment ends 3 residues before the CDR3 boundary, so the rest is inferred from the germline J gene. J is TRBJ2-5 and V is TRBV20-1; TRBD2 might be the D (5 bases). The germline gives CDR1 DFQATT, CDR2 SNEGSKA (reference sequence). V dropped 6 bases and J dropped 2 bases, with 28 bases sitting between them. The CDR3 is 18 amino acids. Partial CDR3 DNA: TGCAGTGCCCACCGAATCAAAGAGTTGGACTGTCCGCAAGAGACC. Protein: CSAHRIKELDCPQET. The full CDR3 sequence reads CSAHRIKELDCPQETQYF.

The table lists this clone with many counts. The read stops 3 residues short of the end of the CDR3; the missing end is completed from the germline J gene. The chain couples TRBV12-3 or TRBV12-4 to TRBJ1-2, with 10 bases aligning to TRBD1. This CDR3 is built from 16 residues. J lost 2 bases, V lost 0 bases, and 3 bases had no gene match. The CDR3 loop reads CASSLATGQGNYGYTF. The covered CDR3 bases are TGTGCCAGCAGTTTAGCCACGGGACAGGGGAACTATGGC.

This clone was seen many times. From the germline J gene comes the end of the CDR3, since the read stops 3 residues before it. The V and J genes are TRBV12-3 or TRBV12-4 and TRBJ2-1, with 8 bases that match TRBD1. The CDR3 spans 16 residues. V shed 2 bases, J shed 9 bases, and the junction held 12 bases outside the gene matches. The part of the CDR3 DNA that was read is TGTGCCAGCAGTTTATCAGGACAGGGTTCTTACGGTGAG. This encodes CASSLSGQGSYGE. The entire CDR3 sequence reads CASSLSGQGSYGEQFF.

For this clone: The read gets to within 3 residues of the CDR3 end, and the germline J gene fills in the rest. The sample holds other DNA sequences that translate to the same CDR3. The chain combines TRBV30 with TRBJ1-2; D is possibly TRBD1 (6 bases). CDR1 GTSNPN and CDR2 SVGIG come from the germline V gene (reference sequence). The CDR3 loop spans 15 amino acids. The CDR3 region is CAWSGTGGRVDDYTF. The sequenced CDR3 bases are TGTGCCTGGAGTGGGACGGGGGGGCGCGTCGACGAC.

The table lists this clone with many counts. CDR3 bases read: TGTGCCAGCAGCCCTCCCCCCCCTACGGACGAG. Translation gives CASSPPPPTDE. The entire CDR3 reads CASSPPPPTDEQYF. The V call is TRBV7-2, the J call TRBJ2-7; D not resolved. The read finishes 3 residues shy of the CDR3 end, and the germline J gene is used to complete it. This CDR3 has 14 amino acids. From germline, CDR1 is SGHTA and CDR2 FQGNSA. Trimming pared 5 bases from V and 5 bases from J, leaving 16 bases between.

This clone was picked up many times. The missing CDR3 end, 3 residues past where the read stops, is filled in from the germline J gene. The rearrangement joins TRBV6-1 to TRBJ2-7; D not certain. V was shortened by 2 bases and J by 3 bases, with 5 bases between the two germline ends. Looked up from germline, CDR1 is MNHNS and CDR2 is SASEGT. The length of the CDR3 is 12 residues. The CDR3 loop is CASSESLYEQYF. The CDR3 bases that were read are TGTGCCAGCAGTGAAAGCCTCTACGAG.

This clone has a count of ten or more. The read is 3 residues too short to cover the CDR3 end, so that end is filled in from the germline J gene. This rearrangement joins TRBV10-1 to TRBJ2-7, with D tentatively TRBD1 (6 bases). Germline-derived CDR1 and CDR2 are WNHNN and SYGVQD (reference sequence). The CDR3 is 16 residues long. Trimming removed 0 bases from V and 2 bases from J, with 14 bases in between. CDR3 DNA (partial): TGCGCCAGCAGTGAGTCGGGACAAGGTAAAGCCTACGAG. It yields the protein CASSESGQGKAYE. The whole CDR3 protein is CASSESGQGKAYEQYF.

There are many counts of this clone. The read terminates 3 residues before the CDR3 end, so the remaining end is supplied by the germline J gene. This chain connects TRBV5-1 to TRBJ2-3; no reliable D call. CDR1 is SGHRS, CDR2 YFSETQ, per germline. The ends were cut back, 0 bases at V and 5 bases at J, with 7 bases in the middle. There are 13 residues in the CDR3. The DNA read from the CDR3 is TGCGCCAGCAGCTTGGGTCTCCTAGATACG. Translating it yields CASSLGLLDT. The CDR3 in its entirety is CASSLGLLDTQYF.

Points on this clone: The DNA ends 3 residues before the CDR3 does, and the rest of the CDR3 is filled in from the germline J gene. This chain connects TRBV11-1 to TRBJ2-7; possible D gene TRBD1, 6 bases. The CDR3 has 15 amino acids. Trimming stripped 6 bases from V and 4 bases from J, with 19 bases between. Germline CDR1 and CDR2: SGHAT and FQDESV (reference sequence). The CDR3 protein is CASSQVQLQGYEQYF. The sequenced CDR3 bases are TGTGCCAGCAGTCAAGTACAGTTACAGGGATACGAG.

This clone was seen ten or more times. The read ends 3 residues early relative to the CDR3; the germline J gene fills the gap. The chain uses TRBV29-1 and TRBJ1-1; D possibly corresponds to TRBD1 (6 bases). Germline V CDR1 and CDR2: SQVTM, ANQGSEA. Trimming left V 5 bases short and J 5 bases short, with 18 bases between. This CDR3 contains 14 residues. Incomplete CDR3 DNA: TGCAGCGTTACAGGGCTGACGCGAACGACTGAA. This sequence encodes CSVTGLTRTTE. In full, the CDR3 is CSVTGLTRTTEAFF.

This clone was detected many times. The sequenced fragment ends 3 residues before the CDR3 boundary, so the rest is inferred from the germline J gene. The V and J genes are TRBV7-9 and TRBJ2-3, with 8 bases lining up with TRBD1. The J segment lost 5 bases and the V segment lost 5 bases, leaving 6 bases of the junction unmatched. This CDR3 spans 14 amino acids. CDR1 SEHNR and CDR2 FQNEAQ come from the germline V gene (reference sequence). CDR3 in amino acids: CASSDDRGRDTQYF. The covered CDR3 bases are TGTGCCAGCAGCGACGACAGGGGACGAGATACG.

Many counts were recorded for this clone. CDR3 bases read: TGCAGTGCTATGGACAGACGAAAAGGCAATCAGCCC. Translated: CSAMDRRKGNQP. The whole CDR3 region reads CSAMDRRKGNQPQHF. The rearrangement joins TRBV20-1 to TRBJ1-5; D is possibly TRBD1 (6 bases). The read ends 3 residues before the CDR3 terminus; that terminus is restored from the germline J gene. Trimming cost V 4 bases and J 2 bases, with 15 bases left between them. The CDR3 sequence is 15 residues long. Germline V gene sequence: CDR1 DFQATT, CDR2 SNEGSKA (reference sequence).

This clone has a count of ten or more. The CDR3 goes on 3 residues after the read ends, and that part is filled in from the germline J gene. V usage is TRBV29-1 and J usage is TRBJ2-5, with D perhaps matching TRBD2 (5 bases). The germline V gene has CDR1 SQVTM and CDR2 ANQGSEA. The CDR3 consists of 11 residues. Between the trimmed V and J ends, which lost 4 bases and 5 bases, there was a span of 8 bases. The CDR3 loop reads CSVGEGETQYF. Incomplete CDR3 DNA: TGCAGCGTTGGTGAGGGCGAGACC.